A selection of T cell receptor beta chains follows, all from one sample in a study of T cells after yellow fever vaccination. Via MiXCR, TCRdb re-called the 5' RACE reads, giving one row per CDR3 protein. Among around 300,000 distinct CDR3 sequences listed, over 3.5% were seen once. The sample consisted of PBMCs, taken 15 days after the yellow fever booster vaccination. These receptors all come from a man aged 18 to 35 who received the YFV17D yellow fever vaccine. Both conserved end residues are trimmed from each CDR3.

j_call,v_call,cdr3_aa
TRBJ1-5,TRBV5-1,ASSLEPGQGVNQPQH
TRBJ1-2,TRBV5-1,ASSGTGDATDGYT
TRBJ1-4,TRBV6-5,ASSTRDGYFEKLF
TRBJ2-3,TRBV6-6,ASDSRNSADTQY
TRBJ2-1,TRBV7-2,ASSPQWDEQF
TRBJ2-3,TRBV13,ASSLLTSGATDTQY
TRBJ2-5,TRBV7-2,ASSLGIQVEWETQY
TRBJ2-1,TRBV11-2,ASSLAFKGGEQF
TRBJ1-4,TRBV10-3,AIAPGQSPTNEKLF
TRBJ1-5,TRBV6-4,ASSDSAGGNQPQH
TRBJ2-7,TRBV5-1,ASSLVVGRFEQY
TRBJ2-5,TRBV30,AWSVGLAGSRETQY
TRBJ2-7,TRBV6-5,ASSRRTGGAEDYEQY
TRBJ2-3,TRBV29-1,SVDTELDTQY
TRBJ2-1,TRBV19,ASMAGDSYNEQF
TRBJ1-3,TRBV10-3,AITAGNTIY
TRBJ1-2,TRBV15,ATRPVGQYGGYT
TRBJ1-1,TRBV7-9,ASSLAASELAF
TRBJ2-5,TRBV27,ASRLSKETQY
TRBJ2-5,TRBV20-1,SAEHGLAGGSETQY
TRBJ1-3,TRBV4-2,ASSQGPAGGNTIY
TRBJ2-3,TRBV12-3/TRBV12-4,ASSSRQADTQY
TRBJ2-5,TRBV7-9,ASSLPGLGRETQY
TRBJ2-3,TRBV3-1,ASSQRQAGDTQY
TRBJ1-1,TRBV7-2,ASSSNTGGAGIAF
TRBJ2-3,TRBV6-5,ASSFSGLGVDTQY
TRBJ1-6,TRBV5-1,ASSLEVSSYNSPLH
TRBJ2-4,TRBV20-1,SARHSGGLKNIQY
TRBJ1-5,TRBV4-1,ASSQGLGGGRQPQH
TRBJ2-2,TRBV5-6,ASRRWGAVNTGELF
TRBJ2-2,TRBV7-2,ASSLSTRTGELF
TRBJ1-2,TRBV11-2,ASIIAGGHTLNPT
TRBJ2-2,TRBV6-6,ASSYFATGELF
TRBJ1-1,TRBV5-3,ARSFRGCTEAF
TRBJ2-5,TRBV9,ASSVAGGGGETQY
TRBJ1-4,TRBV12-3/TRBV12-4,ASSYLSGLGGLF
TRBJ2-1,TRBV9,ASSTSPQGRYNEQF
TRBJ1-2,TRBV12-3/TRBV12-4,ASSFQGGYGYT
TRBJ2-1,TRBV4-1,ASSQGGTTYNEQF
TRBJ2-7,TRBV30,AWTGGGTYEQY
TRBJ2-5,TRBV7-2,ASSLGAGDLDETQY
TRBJ1-3,TRBV5-1,ASSSEVGKARGNTIY
TRBJ2-5,TRBV7-3,ASSLRGDEETQY
TRBJ1-4,TRBV5-1,ASIRHQGQGAPSNEKLF
TRBJ1-1,TRBV20-1,SAQAPHKYTEAF
TRBJ2-7,TRBV29-1,SVQKSGVEQY
TRBJ1-2,TRBV7-9,ASSLVTAFGYT
TRBJ1-5,TRBV20-1,SGSTGPRNQPQH
TRBJ2-5,TRBV11-2,ASSQGTGVLETQY
TRBJ2-5,TRBV6-5,ASSYTGTGNQETQY
TRBJ2-2,TRBV9,ASSPDGLYTGELF
TRBJ1-4,TRBV7-2,ASTRGQLNEKLF
TRBJ2-7,TRBV2,ASSGALGRHEQY
TRBJ1-1,TRBV7-8,ASSFREGAEAF
TRBJ2-1,TRBV7-9,ASSFSTSENEQF
TRBJ1-2,TRBV29-1,SEAGQVYGYT
TRBJ1-4,TRBV12-3/TRBV12-4,ASRLKNEKLF